This T cell receptor (beta chain) was documented in a study of blood T cell repertoires in COVID-19. At the level of the study: PBMCs, B-cell-depleted T cells, or T cells were the source of the cDNA or gDNA that made up the material.

This CDR3 spans 13 amino acids. With 6 bases clipped from V and 7 bases from J, the junction kept 5 bases outside the gene matches. Under the authors' procedure: Estimation of nucleated cell counts relied on the amplification of reference gene primers. Only in-frame clones appear in the TCRdb table, and some are missing; sequencing was by immunoSEQ multiplex PCR. Clone size and V and J calls were adopted from that table, with D and trimming inferred from the DNA. The sample includes about 100,000 clones, 80% to 95% of them seen just once. The chain couples TRBV12-3 or TRBV12-4 to TRBJ2-2; 7 bases are a match to TRBD2. The specimen sequenced was peripheral blood. The sequence came from a man aged 50-60 years with active COVID-19. CDR3 residues: CASRAGEGGELFF. CDR3 DNA: TGTGCCAGCAGGGCGGGAGAGGGCGGGGAGCTGTTTTTT.